This TCR beta chain was profiled in a study of blood T cell repertoires in COVID-19. On the study more broadly: The United States, Italy and Spain were the sources of the acute and convalescent COVID-19 samples.

Authors' analysis steps: Amplification from reference gene primers served as the basis for estimated nucleated cell counts. Profiling relied on immunoSEQ multiplex PCR, and the TCRdb table lists in-frame clones only, not all of them. V and J calls and clone size come straight from that table; D and trimming were deduced from the DNA. The repertoire has approximately 160,000 clones, 70% to 90% of them found once; the top ten carry approximately 6%. Participant-given clinical history determined each cohort assignment. Germline values: CDR1 MNHEY, CDR2 SMNVEV (reference sequence). CDR3 size: 13 residues. V was shortened by 10 bases and J by 4 bases, with 16 bases between the two germline ends.

Sequenced: PBMCs or T cells enriched from blood (not recorded which). The sequence derives from a man aged 35-49 years who had recovered from COVID-19. V is TRBV27 and J is TRBJ1-1, with no clear D. CDR3 in amino acids: CATNVLGSTEAFF. Here the CDR3 DNA reads TGTGCCACCAATGTTCTCGGGAGCACTGAAGCTTTCTTT.